The 30 T cell receptor beta chains presented below share a single source sample, sequenced in a study of T cells after yellow fever vaccination. TCRdb ran MiXCR on the 5' RACE reads and lists one entry per CDR3 protein. The data contain about 320,000 distinct CDR3 sequences, around 4.5% of them singletons. Material: PBMCs, obtained 15 days after the yellow fever booster vaccination. The receptors stem from a man between 18 and 29 years old who received the YFV17D yellow fever vaccine.

This clonotype has a handful of counts. J is TRBJ2-5 and V is TRBV5-5; D unclear. The CDR3 runs 15 residues. Germline CDR1 and CDR2: SGHKS and YYEKEE (reference sequence). With 0 bases removed from V and 0 bases from J, the gap between germline ends came to 9 bases. CDR3 DNA: TGTGCCAGCAGCTTGGGGGCAGCGAACCAAGAGACCCAGTACTTC. It specifies CASSLGAANQETQYF.

This clonotype occurred a few times. The chain has TRBV6-1 and TRBJ1-2; D possibly corresponds to TRBD1 (6 bases). The CDR3 length is 12 residues. Germline V gene sequence: CDR1 MNHNS, CDR2 SASEGT. V lost 8 bases and J lost 3, with 10 bases in between. The CDR3 protein is CASGDIYYGYTF. CDR3 sequence (DNA): TGTGCCAGCGGGGACATATACTATGGCTACACCTTC.

This clonotype showed up many times. V and J are TRBV7-6 and TRBJ2-3, with 8 nucleotides matching TRBD2. Per germline, CDR1 SGHVS and CDR2 FNYEAQ. This CDR3 region has 13 residues. V gave up 4 bases and J gave up 5 bases; unmatched junction bases: 2. The chain's CDR3 is CASSSGGGDTQYF. The CDR3 DNA follows: TGTGCCAGCAGCTCCGGGGGGGGAGATACGCAGTATTTT. The full variable domain, with the rest looked up from reference TRBV7-6 and TRBJ2-3, is GAGVSQSPRYKVTKRGQDVALRCDPISGHVSLYWYRQALGQGPEFLTYFNYEAQQDKSGLPNDRFSAERPEGSISTLTIQRTEQRDSAMYRCASSSGGGDTQYFGPGTRLTVL.

The rearrangement joins TRBV7-9 to TRBJ2-3; D call uncertain. The V end was cut by 5 bases, the J end by 6 bases, with 15 bases between. This CDR3 region has 14 residues. Germline assignment: CDR1 SEHNR and CDR2 FQNEAQ (reference sequence). CDR3 sequence: CASSKTGHLDTQYF. CDR3 DNA sequence: TGTGCCAGCAGCAAGACCGGGCACCTGGATACGCAGTATTTT.

The table lists this clonotype with many counts. The genes are TRBV20-1 and TRBJ1-1; D unresolved. This CDR3 has 12 residues. Trimming stripped 4 bases from V and 1 base from J, with 7 bases between. Germline-derived CDR1 and CDR2 are DFQATT and SNEGSKA (reference sequence). The CDR3 DNA reads TGCAGTGCTACTTCAGGGAACACTGAAGCTTTCTTT. Translating gives CSATSGNTEAFF.

In this sample, this clonotype turned up a few times. The chain joins TRBV6-5 to TRBJ2-3, with 13 bases aligning to TRBD2. The CDR3 is made up of 20 amino acids. Per germline, CDR1 MNHEY and CDR2 SVGAGI. V lost 5 bases and J lost 0; bases outside the gene matches: 14. The CDR3 sequence is CASSPTIPGLAGFSTDTQYF. The CDR3 DNA reads as TGTGCCAGCAGTCCCACAATACCGGGACTAGCGGGGTTCAGCACAGATACGCAGTATTTT.

The J gene is TRBJ1-2, the V gene TRBV10-1; TRBD1 is a possible D gene (6 bases). The germline gives CDR1 WNHNN, CDR2 SYGVQD (reference sequence). The CDR3 extends over 13 amino acids. Trimming removed 4 bases from V and 6 bases from J, with 12 bases in between. Here the CDR3 reads CASSAQGGDGYTF. In DNA, the CDR3 is TGCGCCAGCAGTGCACAGGGTGGCGATGGCTACACCTTC.

This clonotype was counted ten times or more. The chain has TRBV5-1 and TRBJ2-1; TRBD2 matches 11 bases. Germline CDR1 is SGHRS and CDR2 is YFSETQ. Germline trimming cut 5 bases from V and 7 bases from J; bases unmatched to any gene: 8. This CDR3 is built from 15 residues. The CDR3 protein is CASRFSGGAWNEQFF. Written as DNA, the CDR3 is TGCGCCAGCAGGTTTAGCGGGGGGGCCTGGAATGAGCAGTTCTTC.

This clonotype was counted at least ten times. The rearrangement joins TRBV6-2 or TRBV6-3 to TRBJ1-5; D may be TRBD1 (5 bases). Between the trimmed V and J ends, which lost 0 bases and 6 bases, there was a span of 12 bases. The CDR3 consists of 15 residues. The germline V gene encodes CDR1 MNHEY and CDR2 SVGEGT. The CDR3 region is CASSYSPGGGQPQHF. Written as DNA, the CDR3 is TGTGCCAGCAGTTACTCTCCGGGGGGAGGTCAGCCCCAGCATTTT.

This clonotype has just a few counts. V gene TRBV29-1 combines with J gene TRBJ2-3, with 7 bases identical to TRBD1. V lost 8 bases and J lost 4; bases outside the gene matches: 12. The CDR3 is 14 amino acids. CDR1 SQVTM and CDR2 ANQGSEA come from the germline V gene. CDR3 DNA sequence: TGCAGCTCACGTAGGGGGCTTGGGGCAGATACGCAGTATTTT. It specifies CSSRRGLGADTQYF.

This clonotype was detected many times. The rearrangement links TRBV7-2 to TRBJ2-5; unclear D gene. V dropped 6 bases and J dropped 6 bases, with 17 bases sitting between them. This CDR3 has 14 amino acids. Germline loops: CDR1 SGHTA, CDR2 FQGNSA. This CDR3 is CASSSIPVSKTQYF. The DNA of the CDR3 is TGTGCCAGCAGTTCAATACCCGTCTCCAAGACCCAGTACTTC.

This clonotype was counted between two and nine times. The chain carries TRBV6-2 or TRBV6-3 and TRBJ2-7; D unresolved. V was clipped by 8 bases and J by 2 bases, with 13 bases between them. The CDR3 has 13 residues. Looked up from germline, CDR1 is MNHEY and CDR2 is SVGEGT. The CDR3 bases are TGTGCCAGCGAGGACCCGGCCGCCTACGAGCAGTACTTC. Amino acids: CASEDPAAYEQYF.

This clonotype came up many times. V usage is TRBV2 and J usage is TRBJ2-3, with TRBD2 matching over 11 bases. The V gene end was trimmed by 3 bases and the J gene end by 5 bases; junction bases not matched to a gene: 1. The CDR3 runs 14 residues. From germline, CDR1 is SNHLY and CDR2 FYNNEI. The CDR3 nucleotides are TGTGCCAGCAGTGATACTAGCGGGGGAGATACGCAGTATTTT. Amino acids: CASSDTSGGDTQYF.

This clonotype was observed at least ten times. V and J are TRBV15 and TRBJ1-5; D is unresolved. Trimming stripped 0 bases from V and 5 bases from J, with 8 bases between. Looked up from germline, CDR1 is LNHNV and CDR2 is YYDKDF (reference sequence). This CDR3 spans 14 amino acids. The CDR3 protein is CATSRDLSYQPQHF. CDR3 nucleotide sequence: TGTGCCACCAGCAGAGATCTCAGCTATCAGCCCCAGCATTTT.

This clonotype was counted many times. The rearrangement links TRBV29-1 to TRBJ1-5, with a tentative D call TRBD1 (6 bases). CDR1 is SQVTM, CDR2 ANQGSEA, per germline. The CDR3 loop spans 12 amino acids. As DNA, the CDR3 is TGCAGTGCACAGGGAACGGGACAGCCCCAGCATTTT. Residues: CSAQGTGQPQHF. The whole variable domain, remainder taken from reference TRBV29-1 and TRBJ1-5, is SAVISQKPSRDICQRGTSLTIQCQVDSQVTMMFWYRQQPGQSLTLIATANQGSEATYESGFVIDKFPISRPNLTFSTLTVSNMSPEDSSIYLCSAQGTGQPQHFGDGTRLSIL.

This chain joins TRBV2 and TRBJ1-1, with a weak D call TRBD1 (5 bases). V gave up 4 bases and J gave up 7 bases, with 19 bases separating them. CDR3 size: 15 residues. Germline V gene data show CDR1 as SNHLY and CDR2 as FYNNEI. The DNA of the CDR3 is TGTGCCAGCAGTGCATCGTGGGACCTTCCGGGTGAAGCTTTCTTT. It specifies CASSASWDLPGEAFF.

This clonotype was seen a handful of times. The CDR3 protein is CSAPSNGADTQYF. In DNA, the CDR3 is TGCAGTGCCCCCTCAAACGGTGCGGATACGCAGTATTTT. The V and J genes are TRBV20-1 and TRBJ2-3; the D is unclear. CDR3 size: 13 residues. Trimming cost V 6 bases and J 6 bases, with 16 bases left between them. Germline values: CDR1 DFQATT, CDR2 SNEGSKA (reference sequence).

This clonotype appeared many times. The chain uses TRBV20-1 and TRBJ1-5, with no clear D. The CDR3 spans 12 residues. The ends were cut back, 5 bases at V and 3 bases at J, with 8 bases in the middle. CDR1 and CDR2 from the germline V gene are DFQATT and SNEGSKA (reference sequence). The CDR3 DNA reads TGCAGTGCTGATAGTTTCAATCAGCCCCAGCATTTT. Encoded protein: CSADSFNQPQHF.

This clonotype was observed at least ten times. This sequence joins TRBV12-3 or TRBV12-4 and TRBJ1-2; no clear D. The CDR3 sequence is 14 residues long. V dropped 0 bases and J dropped 4 bases, with 9 bases sitting between them. The CDR3 region is CASSLAAGIYGYTF. The CDR3 DNA reads TGTGCCAGCAGTTTAGCGGCGGGAATCTATGGCTACACCTTC.

This clonotype was detected ten times or more. The rearrangement uses TRBV4-3 and TRBJ2-3; D possibly uses TRBD1 or TRBD2 (6 bases each). Trimming pared 4 bases from V and 2 bases from J, leaving 16 bases between. In germline, CDR1 is LGHNA, CDR2 YSLEER. The CDR3 is made up of 16 amino acids. As DNA, the CDR3 is TGCGCCAGCAGCCCTGGGGCTCGGGGGCCCACAGATACGCAGTATTTT. The encoded protein is CASSPGARGPTDTQYF.

The chain is built from TRBV4-3 and TRBJ1-2; maybe TRBD1 (6 bases). Trimming pared 4 bases from V and 2 bases from J, leaving 32 bases between. The CDR3 totals 21 residues. Germline lookup yields CDR1 LGHNA and CDR2 YSLEER. The CDR3 reads CASSRRPTGPEVLGLNYGYTF. CDR3 sequence (DNA): TGCGCCAGCAGCCGTAGACCGACAGGACCCGAGGTATTGGGGCTGAACTATGGCTACACCTTC.

This clonotype was seen repeatedly, ten times or more. V and J are TRBV15 and TRBJ2-5, with a possible D match to TRBD2 (6 bases). The germline V and J ends were trimmed by 0 bases and 3 bases, with 20 bases remaining between them. CDR1 is LNHNV, CDR2 YYDKDF, per germline (reference sequence). CDR3 length: 18 amino acids. The CDR3 DNA sequence: TGTGCCACCAGCAGAGATCCCCCCGGAGGGTATCACGAAGAGACCCAGTACTTC. Translating it yields CATSRDPPGGYHEETQYF. The variable domain in full, completed from reference TRBV15 and TRBJ2-5, reads DAMVIQNPRYQVTQFGKPVTLSCSQTLNHNVMYWYQQKSSQAPKLLFHYYDKDFNNEADTPDNFQSRRPNTSFCFLDIRSPGLGDTAMYLCATSRDPPGGYHEETQYFGPGTRLLVL.

This clonotype was recorded many times. The V gene is TRBV15, the J gene TRBJ1-2; D is unresolved. Germline-derived CDR1 and CDR2 are LNHNV and YYDKDF (reference sequence). The CDR3 extends over 13 amino acids. Trimming removed 2 bases at V and 0 bases at J, with 4 bases between. The DNA for the CDR3 is TGTGCCACCAGCAGACCCCCTAACTATGGCTACACCTTC. As protein: CATSRPPNYGYTF.

The CDR3 bases are TGTGCCAGCAGCTTGGACCTAGCGAGGAGCTCCTACGAGCAGTACTTC. It translates to CASSLDLARSSYEQYF. This chain links TRBV7-2 with TRBJ2-7; possible D gene TRBD2, 6 bases. Deletions cut 3 bases from V and 0 bases from J, with 15 bases between. This CDR3 is built from 16 residues. Germline V gives CDR1 SGHTA, CDR2 FQGNSA.

Many counts were recorded for this clonotype. This sequence joins TRBV4-3 and TRBJ2-5; D might be TRBD1 (7 bases). The CDR3 runs 17 residues. Germline-derived CDR1 and CDR2 are LGHNA and YSLEER. V was shortened by 0 bases and J by 5 bases, with 19 bases between the two germline ends. The CDR3 DNA reads as TGCGCCAGCAGCCAAGAGATGAGGGCAGGGGGACTGGAGACCCAGTACTTC. Protein sequence: CASSQEMRAGGLETQYF.

This clonotype showed up many times. The CDR3 nucleotides are TGTGCCAGCAGCCCGGAAGGAACAGGGCGTGGCTACACCTTC. Amino acid sequence: CASSPEGTGRGYTF. V and J are TRBV5-5 and TRBJ1-2; D is perhaps TRBD1 (6 bases). The germline CDR1 and CDR2 sequences are SGHKS and YYEKEE (reference sequence). This CDR3 spans 14 amino acids. The germline V and J ends were trimmed by 4 bases and 7 bases, with 17 bases remaining between them.

This clonotype was seen a few times. The V call is TRBV11-2, the J call TRBJ2-2; TRBD1 agrees at 7 bases. Germline CDR1 reads SGHAT; CDR2 reads FQNNGV. This CDR3 is 15 amino acids long. Trimming took 3 bases from V and 4 from J; bases not matched to a gene: 5. The CDR3 region has the DNA TGTGCCAGCAGCTTCTCCGGGACAGTCACCGGGGAGCTGTTTTTT. Translation gives CASSFSGTVTGELFF.

This clonotype occurred many times. The V call is TRBV7-9, the J call TRBJ2-1; tentative D call: TRBD2 (8 bases). The CDR3 covers 16 residues. Trimming removed 5 bases at V and 6 bases at J, with 20 bases between. Germline V lookup: CDR1 SEHNR, CDR2 FQNEAQ (reference sequence). CDR3 region: CASSPLGRGPLNEQFF. CDR3 nucleotide sequence: TGTGCCAGCAGCCCCCTCGGGAGGGGGCCTCTCAATGAGCAGTTCTTC.

This clonotype occurred many times. CDR3 in DNA: TGTGCCAGCAGCTTAGAGGGGTCGCACACCATATATTTT. Translated: CASSLEGSHTIYF. V and J are TRBV7-9 and TRBJ1-3; possible D gene TRBD1, 5 bases. Deletions cut 1 base from V and 8 bases from J, with 9 bases between. This CDR3 is 13 amino acids long. Germline V lookup: CDR1 SEHNR, CDR2 FQNEAQ (reference sequence).

There are many counts of this clonotype. The chain joins TRBV20-1 to TRBJ1-5; perhaps TRBD1 as D (6 bases). The CDR3 consists of 17 residues. V lost 0 bases to trimming and J lost 0 bases, with 15 bases between them. CDR1 and CDR2 (germline): DFQATT, SNEGSKA (reference sequence). CDR3 sequence reads: CSARDRGQPYSNQPQHF. CDR3 sequence (DNA): TGCAGTGCTAGAGATCGAGGACAGCCTTATAGCAATCAGCCCCAGCATTTT.